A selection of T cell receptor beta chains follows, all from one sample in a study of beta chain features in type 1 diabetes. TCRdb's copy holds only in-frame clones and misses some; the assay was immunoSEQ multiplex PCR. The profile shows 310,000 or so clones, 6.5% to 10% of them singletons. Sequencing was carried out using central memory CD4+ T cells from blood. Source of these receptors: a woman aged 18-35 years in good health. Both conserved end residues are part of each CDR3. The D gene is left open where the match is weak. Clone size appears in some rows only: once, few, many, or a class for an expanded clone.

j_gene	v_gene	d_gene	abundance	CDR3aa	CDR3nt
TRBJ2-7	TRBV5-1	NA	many	CASSLDGAYEQYF	TGCGCCAGCAGCTTGGACGGGGCCTACGAGCAGTACTTC
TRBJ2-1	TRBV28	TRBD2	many	CASSPGTSGNLNEQFF	TGTGCCAGCAGTCCGGGGACTAGCGGGAATCTCAATGAGCAGTTCTTC
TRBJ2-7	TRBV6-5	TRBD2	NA	CASSYSRELYEQYF	TGTGCCAGCAGTTACTCGCGGGAGCTGTACGAGCAGTACTTC
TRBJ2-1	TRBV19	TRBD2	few	CASKWTSGRNEQFF	TGTGCCAGTAAATGGACTAGCGGGAGAAATGAGCAGTTCTTC
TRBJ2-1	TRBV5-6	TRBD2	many	CASSFTGLAVLQFF	TGTGCCAGCAGCTTCACCGGACTAGCAGTATTGCAGTTCTTC
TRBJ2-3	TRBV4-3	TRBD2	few	CASSQEFGGVGTDTQYF	TGCGCCAGCAGCCAAGAATTTGGGGGGGTAGGCACAGATACGCAGTATTTT
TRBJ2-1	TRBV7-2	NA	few	CASSLSNLNQRTYNEQFF	TGTGCCAGCAGCTTATCTAACCTGAACCAGCGAACCTACAATGAGCAGTTCTTC
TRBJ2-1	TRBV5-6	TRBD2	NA	CASSLLGAGGWANEQFF	TGTGCCAGCAGCCTGTTGGGAGCGGGAGGATGGGCCAATGAGCAGTTCTTC
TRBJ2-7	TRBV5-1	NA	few	CASSLDGGPYEQYF	TGCGCCAGCAGCTTGGACGGAGGGCCCTACGAGCAGTACTTC
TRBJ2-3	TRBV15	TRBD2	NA	CATSKGLAGSDTQYF	TGTGCCACCAGCAAAGGACTAGCGGGATCCGATACGCAGTATTTT
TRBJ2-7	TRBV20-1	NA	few	CSAAPLGEQYF	TGCAGTGCTGCCCCTTTGGGCGAGCAGTACTTC
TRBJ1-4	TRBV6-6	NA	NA	CASNSRGEDNEKLFF	TGTGCCAGCAACTCCAGGGGAGAAGATAATGAAAAACTGTTTTTT
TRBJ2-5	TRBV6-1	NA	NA	CASAWDSEYQETQYF	TGTGCCAGCGCCTGGGACTCGGAGTACCAAGAGACCCAGTACTTC
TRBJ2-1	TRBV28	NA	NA	CASSFGRTNEQFF	TGTGCCAGCAGTTTCGGACGGACTAATGAGCAGTTCTTC
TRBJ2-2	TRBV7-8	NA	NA	CASSKPPSRFPGELFF	TGTGCCAGCAGCAAGCCGCCATCTAGGTTCCCCGGGGAGCTGTTTTTT
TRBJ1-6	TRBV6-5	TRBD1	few	CASSYRTGYNSPLHF	TGTGCCAGCAGTTACCGGACAGGGTATAATTCACCCCTCCACTTT
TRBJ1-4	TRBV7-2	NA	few	CASSLEGGHGEKLFF	TGTGCCAGCAGCTTAGAGGGTGGGCACGGTGAAAAACTGTTTTTT
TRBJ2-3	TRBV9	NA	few	CASSGAPMGTDTQYF	TGTGCCAGCAGCGGGGCTCCGATGGGCACAGATACGCAGTATTTT
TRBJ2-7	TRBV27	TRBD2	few	CASSLSRLAGVYEQYF	TGTGCCAGCAGTTTATCCCGACTAGCGGGAGTCTACGAGCAGTACTTC
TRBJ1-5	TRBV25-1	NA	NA	CASSEVRHRYSNQPQHF	TGTGCCAGCAGTGAAGTAAGGCACCGATATTCCAATCAGCCCCAGCATTTT
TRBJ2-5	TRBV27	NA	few	CASSLGSVPGTQYF	TGTGCCAGCAGTTTGGGTTCGGTTCCTGGGACCCAGTACTTC
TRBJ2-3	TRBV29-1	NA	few	CSAWERDTQYF	TGCAGCGCTTGGGAGAGAGATACGCAGTATTTT
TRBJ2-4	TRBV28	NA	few	CASSFQGAGRENIQYF	TGTGCCAGCAGTTTCCAGGGGGCCGGGAGGGAAAACATTCAGTACTTC
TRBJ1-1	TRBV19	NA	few	CASSVGSGFTEAFF	TGTGCCAGTAGCGTCGGGAGTGGGTTCACTGAAGCTTTCTTT
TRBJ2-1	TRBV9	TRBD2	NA	CASSVVPGGRVEQFF	TGTGCCAGCAGCGTAGTTCCCGGCGGGAGGGTTGAGCAGTTCTTC
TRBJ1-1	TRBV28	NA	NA	CASRPTNTEAFF	TGTGCCAGCAGACCGACTAACACTGAAGCTTTCTTT
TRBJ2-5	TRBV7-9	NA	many	CASSNWGETQYF	TGTGCCAGCAGCAACTGGGGGGAGACCCAGTACTTC
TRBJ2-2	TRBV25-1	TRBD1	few	CASSGQGAPTGELFF	TGTGCCAGCAGTGGACAGGGGGCGCCCACCGGGGAGCTGTTTTTT
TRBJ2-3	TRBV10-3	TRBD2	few	CASRPGLGVDTQYF	TGTGCCTCCCGACCGGGACTAGGAGTAGATACGCAGTATTTT
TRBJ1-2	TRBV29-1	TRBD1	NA	CSARTGYIDSGSYTF	TGCAGCGCTAGGACAGGGTACATAGATAGTGGTAGCTACACCTTC
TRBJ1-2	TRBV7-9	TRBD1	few	CASSVGTDYGYTF	TGTGCCAGCAGCGTCGGGACAGACTATGGCTACACCTTC
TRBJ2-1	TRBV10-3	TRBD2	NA	CAISDPGTSGSYEQFF	TGTGCCATCAGTGACCCCGGGACTAGCGGGAGCTATGAGCAGTTCTTC
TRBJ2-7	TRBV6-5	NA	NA	CATSEGSYEQYF	TGTGCCACTTCAGAGGGCTCCTACGAGCAGTACTTC
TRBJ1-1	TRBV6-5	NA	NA	CASSNNRERSVFF	TGTGCCAGCAGTAACAACAGGGAGCGGTCGGTTTTCTTT
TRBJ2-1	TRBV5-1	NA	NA	CASSLGERGGEEFF	TGCGCCAGCAGCTTGGGCGAAAGGGGAGGTGAGGAGTTCTTC
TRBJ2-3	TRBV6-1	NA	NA	CASSVTVRTDTQYF	TGTGCCAGCAGTGTAACAGTCCGCACAGATACGCAGTATTTT
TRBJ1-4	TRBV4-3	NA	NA	CASSQDNGEKLFF	TGCGCCAGCAGCCAAGATAACGGCGAAAAACTGTTTTTT
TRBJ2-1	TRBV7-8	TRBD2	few	CASSLGLASSEQFF	TGTGCCAGCAGCTTGGGACTAGCCTCCAGTGAGCAGTTCTTC
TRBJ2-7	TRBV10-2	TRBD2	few	CASSQTSGSYEQYF	TGCGCCAGCAGTCAGACTAGCGGCTCCTACGAGCAGTACTTC
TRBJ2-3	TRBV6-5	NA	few	CASSSQGDTQYF	TGTGCCAGCAGTTCCCAGGGAGATACGCAGTATTTT
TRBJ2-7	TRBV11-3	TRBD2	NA	CASSSSPGGVQYF	TGTGCCAGCAGCTCGTCCCCGGGAGGCGTGCAGTACTTC
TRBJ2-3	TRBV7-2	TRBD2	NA	CASSWTSGAPTDTQYF	TGTGCCAGCAGCTGGACTAGCGGGGCCCCCACAGATACGCAGTATTTT
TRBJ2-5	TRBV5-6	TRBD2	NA	CASSLISLSGRAGETQYF	TGTGCCAGCAGCTTGATCAGTTTATCCGGGAGGGCGGGAGAGACCCAGTACTTC
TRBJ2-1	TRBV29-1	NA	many	CSVEGARGSYNEQFF	TGCAGCGTTGAAGGGGCGCGCGGCTCCTACAATGAGCAGTTCTTC
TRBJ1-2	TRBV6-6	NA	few	CASSFRGYTF	TGTGCCAGCAGCTTTAGAGGCTACACCTTC
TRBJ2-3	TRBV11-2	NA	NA	CASSLDQGTDTQYF	TGTGCCAGCAGCTTAGATCAGGGCACAGATACGCAGTATTTT
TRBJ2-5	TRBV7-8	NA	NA	CASNNQETQYF	TGTGCCAGCAACAACCAAGAGACCCAGTACTTC
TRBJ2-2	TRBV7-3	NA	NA	CASSLARNGELFF	TGTGCCAGCAGCTTAGCCCGTAACGGGGAGCTGTTTTTT
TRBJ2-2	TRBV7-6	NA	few	CASSLERPGGTGELFF	TGTGCCAGCAGCTTAGAACGCCCCGGGGGCACCGGGGAGCTGTTTTTT
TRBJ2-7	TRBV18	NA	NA	CASSRGAQPYEQYF	TGTGCCAGCTCACGAGGGGCCCAACCCTACGAGCAGTACTTC
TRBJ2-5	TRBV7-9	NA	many	CASSFNRETQYF	TGTGCCAGCAGCTTTAACCGGGAGACCCAGTACTTC
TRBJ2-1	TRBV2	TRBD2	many	CASRGDYPGNEQFF	TGTGCCAGCAGAGGGGACTATCCAGGGAATGAGCAGTTCTTC
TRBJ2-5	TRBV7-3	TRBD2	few	CASSSGLAGSKETQYF	TGTGCCAGCAGCTCCGGACTAGCGGGCTCAAAAGAGACCCAGTACTTC
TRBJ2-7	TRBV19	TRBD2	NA	CASSYSGRDYEQYF	TGTGCCAGTAGCTATAGCGGGAGAGACTACGAGCAGTACTTC
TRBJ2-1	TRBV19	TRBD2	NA	CASSLREGLDEQFF	TGTGCCAGTAGTTTGAGGGAGGGCTTGGATGAGCAGTTCTTC
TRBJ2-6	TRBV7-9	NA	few	CASSLGGHSGANVLTF	TGTGCCAGCAGCTTAGGGGGACACTCTGGGGCCAACGTCCTGACTTTC
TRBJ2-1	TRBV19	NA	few	CASSRAGVGNNEQFF	TGTGCCAGTAGTAGAGCTGGGGTCGGCAACAATGAGCAGTTCTTC
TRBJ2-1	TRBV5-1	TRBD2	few	CASSLGSSGYEQFF	TGCGCCAGCAGCTTGGGTTCTAGCGGGTACGAGCAGTTCTTC